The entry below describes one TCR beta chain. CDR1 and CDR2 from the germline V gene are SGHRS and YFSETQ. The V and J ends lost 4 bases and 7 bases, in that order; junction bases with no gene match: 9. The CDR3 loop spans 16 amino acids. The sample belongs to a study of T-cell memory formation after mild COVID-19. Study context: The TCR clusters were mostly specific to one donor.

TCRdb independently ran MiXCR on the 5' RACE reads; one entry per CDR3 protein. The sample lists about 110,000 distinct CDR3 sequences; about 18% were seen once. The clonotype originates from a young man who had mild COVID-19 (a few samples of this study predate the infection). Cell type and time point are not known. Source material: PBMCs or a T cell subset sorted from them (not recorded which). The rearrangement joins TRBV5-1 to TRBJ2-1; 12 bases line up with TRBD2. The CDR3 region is CASSVLAGGPENEQFF. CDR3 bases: TGCGCCAGCAGCGTTCTAGCGGGGGGGCCTGAGAATGAGCAGTTCTTC.